This T cell receptor (beta chain) stems from a study of PD-L1 blockade in urothelial cancer. Study-level information: Blood analyses occurred 3 weeks (second dose) and 6 weeks post treatment start. The median T cell count in blood samples was 141,255. Whole-study results and caveats: Blood TCR clonality below the median before treatment was a predictor of better survival.

CDR1 and CDR2 from the germline V gene are MGHRA and YSYEKL. The trim removed 5 bases at V and 8 bases at J, leaving 4 bases unmatched. This CDR3 comprises 14 residues. This clone was seen just once. The antigen remains unidentified. Time point reported: peripheral blood 6 weeks after treatment start. Here immunoSEQ multiplex PCR was the method, and the copy in TCRdb shows in-frame clones only, minus some. The sample holds roughly 120,000 clones; 85% to 95% are singletons and the top ten take around 4%. J is TRBJ1-4 and V is TRBV4-1; TRBD1 aligns across 11 bases. The clonotype was recovered from a man aged 60-69 years with urothelial cancer. This sample comprised PBMCs, obtained around atezolizumab (anti-PD-L1) treatment. As DNA, the CDR3 is TGCGCCAGCAGCGTCCGGGACAGGGGGGAAAAACTGTTTTTT. It specifies CASSVRDRGEKLFF.